This TCR beta chain came from a study of blood T cell repertoires in COVID-19. Recruitment covered about two dozen US areas and drew participants whose ages spanned roughly 18 to 89 years. Grouping used clinical history reported by participants in a survey and questionnaire. CDR1 is SGHTA, CDR2 FQGNSA, per germline. Trimming removed 5 bases from V and 1 base from J; junction bases left unmatched: 10. The CDR3 totals 18 residues. Generated by immunoSEQ multiplex PCR, the TCRdb table keeps only in-frame clones and is missing some. Of 230,000 or so clones detected, roughly 89% appear once; the ten largest clones hold around 3.5%.

The specimen was PBMCs or T cells enriched from blood (not recorded which). This sequence originates from a middle-aged woman with acute COVID-19. The chain has TRBV7-2 and TRBJ2-6; TRBD1 agrees at 8 bases. CDR3 protein: CASSPRAGGLSGANVLTF. For the CDR3, the DNA is TGTGCCAGCAGCCCCCGGGCAGGGGGCTTATCTGGGGCCAACGTCCTGACTTTC.